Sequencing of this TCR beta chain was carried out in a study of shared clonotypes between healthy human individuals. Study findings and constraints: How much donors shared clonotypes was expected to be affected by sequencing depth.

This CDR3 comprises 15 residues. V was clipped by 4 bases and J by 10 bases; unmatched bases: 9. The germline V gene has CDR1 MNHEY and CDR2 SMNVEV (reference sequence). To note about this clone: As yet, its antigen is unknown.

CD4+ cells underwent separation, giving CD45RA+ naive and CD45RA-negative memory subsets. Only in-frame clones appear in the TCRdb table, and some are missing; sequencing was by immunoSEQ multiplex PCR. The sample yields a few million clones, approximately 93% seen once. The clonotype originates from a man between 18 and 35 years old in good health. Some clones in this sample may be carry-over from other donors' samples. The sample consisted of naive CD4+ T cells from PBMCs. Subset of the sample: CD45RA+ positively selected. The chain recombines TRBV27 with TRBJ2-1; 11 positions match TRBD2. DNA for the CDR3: TGTGCCAGCAGTTCATCGGGACTAGCGGCCCGGGAGCAGTTCTTC. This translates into CASSSSGLAAREQFF.